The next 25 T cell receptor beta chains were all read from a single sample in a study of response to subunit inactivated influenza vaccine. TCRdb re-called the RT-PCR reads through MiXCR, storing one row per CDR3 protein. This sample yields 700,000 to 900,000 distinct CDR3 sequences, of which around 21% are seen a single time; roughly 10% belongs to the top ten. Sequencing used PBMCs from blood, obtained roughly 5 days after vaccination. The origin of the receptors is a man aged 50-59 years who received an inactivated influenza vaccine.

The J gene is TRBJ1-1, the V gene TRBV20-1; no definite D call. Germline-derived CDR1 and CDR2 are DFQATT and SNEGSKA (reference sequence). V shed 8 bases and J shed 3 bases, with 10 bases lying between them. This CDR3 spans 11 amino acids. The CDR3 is CSYKYYTEAFF. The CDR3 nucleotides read TGCAGTTATAAATACTACACTGAAGCTTTCTTT.

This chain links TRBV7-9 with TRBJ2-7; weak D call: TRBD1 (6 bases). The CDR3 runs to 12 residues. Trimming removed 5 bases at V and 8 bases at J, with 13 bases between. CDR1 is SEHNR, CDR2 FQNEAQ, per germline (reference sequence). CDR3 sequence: CASSRVDRKQYF. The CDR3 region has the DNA TGTGCCAGCAGCCGCGTGGACAGAAAGCAGTACTTC. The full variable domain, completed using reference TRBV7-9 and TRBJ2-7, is DTGVSQNPRHKITKRGQNVTFRCDPISEHNRLYWYRQTLGQGPEFLTYFQNEAQLEKSRLLSDRFSAERPKGSFSTLEIQRTEQGDSAMYLCASSRVDRKQYFGPGTRLTVT.

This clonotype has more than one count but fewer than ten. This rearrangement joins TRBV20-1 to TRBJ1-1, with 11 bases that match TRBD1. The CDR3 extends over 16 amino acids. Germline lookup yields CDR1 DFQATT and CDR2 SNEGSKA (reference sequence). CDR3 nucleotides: TGCAGCACCGCCGGTGGGACAGGGGGGAGGAACACTGAAGCTTTCTTT. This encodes CSTAGGTGGRNTEAFF.

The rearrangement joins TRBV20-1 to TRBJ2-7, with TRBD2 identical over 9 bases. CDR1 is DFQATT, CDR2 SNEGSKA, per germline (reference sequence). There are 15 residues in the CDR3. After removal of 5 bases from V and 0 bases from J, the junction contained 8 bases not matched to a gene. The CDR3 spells CSAGQVAGVSYEQYF. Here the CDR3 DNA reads TGCAGTGCTGGTCAGGTAGCGGGGGTCTCCTACGAGCAGTACTTC.

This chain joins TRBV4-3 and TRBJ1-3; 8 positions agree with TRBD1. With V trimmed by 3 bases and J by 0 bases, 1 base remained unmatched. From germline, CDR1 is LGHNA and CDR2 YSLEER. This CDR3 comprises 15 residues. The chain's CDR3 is CASSQDRASGNTIYF. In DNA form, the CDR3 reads TGCGCCAGCAGCCAGGACAGGGCCTCTGGAAACACCATATATTTT.

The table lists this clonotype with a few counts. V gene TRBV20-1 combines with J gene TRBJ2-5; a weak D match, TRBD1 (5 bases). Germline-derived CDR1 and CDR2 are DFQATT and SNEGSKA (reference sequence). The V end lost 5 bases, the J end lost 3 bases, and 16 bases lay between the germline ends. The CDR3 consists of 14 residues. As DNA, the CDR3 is TGCAGTGCTCTTTACCTTCAGGGAAAAGAGACCCAGTACTTC. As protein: CSALYLQGKETQYF.

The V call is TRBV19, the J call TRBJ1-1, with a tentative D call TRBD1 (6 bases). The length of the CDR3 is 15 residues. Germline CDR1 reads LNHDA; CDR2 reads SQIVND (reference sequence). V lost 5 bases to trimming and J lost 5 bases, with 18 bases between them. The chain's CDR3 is CASSPQGRSGTEAFF. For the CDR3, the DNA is TGTGCCAGTAGTCCACAGGGAAGGAGTGGAACTGAAGCTTTCTTT.

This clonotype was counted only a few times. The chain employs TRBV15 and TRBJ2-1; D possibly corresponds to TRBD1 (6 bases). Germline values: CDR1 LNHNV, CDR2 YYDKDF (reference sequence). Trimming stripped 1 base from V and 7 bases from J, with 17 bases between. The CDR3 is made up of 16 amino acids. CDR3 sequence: CATSRAGQGILNEQFF. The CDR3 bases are TGTGCCACCAGCAGAGCGGGCCAGGGGATTCTAAATGAGCAGTTCTTC.

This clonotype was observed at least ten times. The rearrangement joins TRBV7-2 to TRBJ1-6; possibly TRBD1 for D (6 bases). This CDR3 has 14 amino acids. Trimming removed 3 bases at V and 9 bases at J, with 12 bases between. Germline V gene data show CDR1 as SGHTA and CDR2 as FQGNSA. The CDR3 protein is CASSLGGSGSPLHF. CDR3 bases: TGTGCCAGCAGCTTGGGGGGCAGCGGTTCACCCCTCCACTTT. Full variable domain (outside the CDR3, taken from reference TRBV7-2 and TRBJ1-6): GAGVSQSPSNKVTEKGKDVELRCDPISGHTALYWYRQSLGQGLEFLIYFQGNSAPDKSGLPSDRFSAERTGGSVSTLTIQRTQQEDSAVYLCASSLGGSGSPLHFGNGTRLTVT.

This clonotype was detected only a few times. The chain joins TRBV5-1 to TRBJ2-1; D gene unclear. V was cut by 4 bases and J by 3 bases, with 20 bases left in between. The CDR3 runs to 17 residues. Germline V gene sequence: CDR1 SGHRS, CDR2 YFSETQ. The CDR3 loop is CASSPEARLGRYNEQFF. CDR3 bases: TGCGCCAGCAGCCCCGAGGCGAGGTTAGGGCGCTACAATGAGCAGTTCTTC.

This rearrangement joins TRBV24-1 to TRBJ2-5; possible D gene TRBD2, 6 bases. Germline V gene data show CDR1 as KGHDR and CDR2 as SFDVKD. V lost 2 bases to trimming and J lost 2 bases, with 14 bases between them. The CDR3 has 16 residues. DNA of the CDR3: TGTGCCACCAGTGATTCCCTAGGACTACTACAAGAGACCCAGTACTTC. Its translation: CATSDSLGLLQETQYF.

As DNA, the CDR3 is TGTGCCACCAGTGATCCGCGGACTAGCACAGATACGCAGTATTTT. This gives the protein CATSDPRTSTDTQYF. The V gene is TRBV24-1, the J gene TRBJ2-3; the D gene is possibly TRBD2 (5 bases). V was clipped by 3 bases and J by 0 bases, with 9 bases between them. Germline values: CDR1 KGHDR, CDR2 SFDVKD. CDR3 size: 15 residues.

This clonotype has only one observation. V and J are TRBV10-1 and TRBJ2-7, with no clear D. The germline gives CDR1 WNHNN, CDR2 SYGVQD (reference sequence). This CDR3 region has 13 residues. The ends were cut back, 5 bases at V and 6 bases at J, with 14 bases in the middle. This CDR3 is CASSKLYGTEQYF. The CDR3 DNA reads TGCGCCAGCAGTAAACTCTACGGTACCGAGCAGTACTTC.

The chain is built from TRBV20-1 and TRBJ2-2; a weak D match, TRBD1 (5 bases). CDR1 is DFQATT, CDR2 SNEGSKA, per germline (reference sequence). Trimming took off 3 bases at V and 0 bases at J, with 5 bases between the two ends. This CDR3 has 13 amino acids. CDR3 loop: CSARTANTGELFF. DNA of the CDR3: TGCAGTGCTAGGACAGCGAACACCGGGGAGCTGTTTTTT.

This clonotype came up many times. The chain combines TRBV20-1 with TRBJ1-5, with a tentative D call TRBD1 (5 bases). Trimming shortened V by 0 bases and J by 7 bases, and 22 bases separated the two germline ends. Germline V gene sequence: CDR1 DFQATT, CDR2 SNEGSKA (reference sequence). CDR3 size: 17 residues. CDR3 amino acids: CSARDPSRVEGGQPQHF. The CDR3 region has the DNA TGCAGTGCTAGAGACCCGTCCAGGGTTGAGGGCGGACAGCCCCAGCATTTT.

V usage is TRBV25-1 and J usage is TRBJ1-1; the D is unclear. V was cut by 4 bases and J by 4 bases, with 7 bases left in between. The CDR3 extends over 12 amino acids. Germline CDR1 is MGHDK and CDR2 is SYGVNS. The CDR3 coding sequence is TGTGCCAGCAGTGTTGGGTTCACTGAAGCTTTCTTT. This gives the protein CASSVGFTEAFF.

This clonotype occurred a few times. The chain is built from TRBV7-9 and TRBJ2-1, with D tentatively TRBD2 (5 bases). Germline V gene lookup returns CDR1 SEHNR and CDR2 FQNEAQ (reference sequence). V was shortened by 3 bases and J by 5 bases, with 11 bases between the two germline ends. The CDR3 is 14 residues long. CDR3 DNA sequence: TGTGCCAGCAGCTTGCAGACTAACGACAATGAGCAGTTCTTC. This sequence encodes CASSLQTNDNEQFF.

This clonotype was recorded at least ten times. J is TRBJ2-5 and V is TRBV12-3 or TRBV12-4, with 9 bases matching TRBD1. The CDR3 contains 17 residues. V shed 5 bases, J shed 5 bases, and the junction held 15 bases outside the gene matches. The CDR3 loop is CASSRLWGQGFVETQYF. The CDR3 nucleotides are TGTGCCAGCAGTCGGTTGTGGGGACAGGGTTTCGTGGAGACCCAGTACTTC.

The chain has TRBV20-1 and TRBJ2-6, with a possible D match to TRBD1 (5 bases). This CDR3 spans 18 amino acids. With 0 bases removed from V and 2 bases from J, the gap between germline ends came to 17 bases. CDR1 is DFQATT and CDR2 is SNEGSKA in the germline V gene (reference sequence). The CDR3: CSARDEEPGWPGANVLTF. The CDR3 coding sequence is TGCAGTGCTAGAGATGAAGAGCCAGGGTGGCCTGGGGCCAACGTCCTGACTTTC.

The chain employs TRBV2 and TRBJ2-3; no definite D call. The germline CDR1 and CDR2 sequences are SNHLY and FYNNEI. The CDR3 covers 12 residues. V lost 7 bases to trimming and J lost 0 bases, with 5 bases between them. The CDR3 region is CASKVSTDTQYF. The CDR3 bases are TGTGCCAGCAAAGTAAGCACAGATACGCAGTATTTT.

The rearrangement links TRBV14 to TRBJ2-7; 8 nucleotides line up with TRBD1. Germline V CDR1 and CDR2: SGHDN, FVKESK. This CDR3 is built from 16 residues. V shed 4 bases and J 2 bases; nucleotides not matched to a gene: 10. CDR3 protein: CASSRRQGMFPYEQYF. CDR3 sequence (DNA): TGTGCCAGCAGCCGACGACAGGGGATGTTCCCCTACGAGCAGTACTTC.

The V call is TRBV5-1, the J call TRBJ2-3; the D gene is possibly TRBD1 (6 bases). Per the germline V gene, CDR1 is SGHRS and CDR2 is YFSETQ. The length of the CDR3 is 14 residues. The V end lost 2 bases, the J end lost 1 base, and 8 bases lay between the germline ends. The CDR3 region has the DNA TGCGCCAGCAGCTTTCAGGGGCGCACAGATACGCAGTATTTT. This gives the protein CASSFQGRTDTQYF.

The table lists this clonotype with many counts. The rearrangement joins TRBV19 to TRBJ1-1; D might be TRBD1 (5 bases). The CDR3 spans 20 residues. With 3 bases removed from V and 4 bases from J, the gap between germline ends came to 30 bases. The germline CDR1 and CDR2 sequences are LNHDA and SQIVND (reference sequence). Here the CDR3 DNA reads TGTGCCAGTAGTATGGGTATCGGACTCCTAAGGGGAATCGTAGGCACTGAAGCTTTCTTT. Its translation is CASSMGIGLLRGIVGTEAFF.

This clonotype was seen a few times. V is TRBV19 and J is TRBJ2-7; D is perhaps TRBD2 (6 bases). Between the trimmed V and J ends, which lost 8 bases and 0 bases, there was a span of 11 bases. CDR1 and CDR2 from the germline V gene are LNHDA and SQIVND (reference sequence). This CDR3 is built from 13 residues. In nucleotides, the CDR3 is TGTGCCAGTGCCCCGGGGGACTCCTACGAGCAGTACTTC. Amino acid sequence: CASAPGDSYEQYF.

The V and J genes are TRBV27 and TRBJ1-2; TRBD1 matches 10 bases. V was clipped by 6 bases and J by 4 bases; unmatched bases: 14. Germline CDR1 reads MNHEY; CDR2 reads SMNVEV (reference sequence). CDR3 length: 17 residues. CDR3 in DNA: TGTGCCAGCAGCCAGGGACAGGGGAAGAGAGGGGGCTATGGCTACACCTTC. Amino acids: CASSQGQGKRGGYGYTF.